This is a list of T cell receptor beta chains from one sample in a study of response to subunit inactivated influenza vaccine. TCRdb re-analysed the RT-PCR reads in MiXCR, keeping a single row per CDR3 protein. The table includes under 950,000 distinct CDR3 sequences, 21% detected once. The sequencing here drew on PBMCs from blood, taken around 5 days after vaccination. The receptors derive from a man in his fifties who received an inactivated influenza vaccine. CDR3s include the opening cysteine and the closing phenylalanine or tryptophan. The D gene is left open where the match is weak. The size of a clone is reported for some rows only, either as once, few or many, or as a class for expanded clones.

V gene: TRBV12-3/TRBV12-4
J gene: TRBJ2-1
D gene: TRBD2
clone size: .
CDR3 DNA: TGTGTCAGCAGTAATAGCGGGTTTTCCTACAATGAGCAGTTCTTC
CDR3 protein: CVSSNSGFSYNEQFF

V gene: TRBV20-1
J gene: TRBJ2-7
D gene: TRBD2
clone size: few
CDR3 DNA: TGCAGTGCTAGTCTAGCGGGAGTTTCCGAGCAGTACTTC
CDR3 protein: CSASLAGVSEQYF

V gene: TRBV5-1
J gene: TRBJ2-2
D gene: .
clone size: few
CDR3 DNA: TGCGCCAGCAGCCCTGGGGCGGTGGACACCGGGGAGCTGTTTTTT
CDR3 protein: CASSPGAVDTGELFF

V gene: TRBV21-1
J gene: TRBJ2-1
D gene: .
clone size: few
CDR3 DNA: TGTGCCAGCAGGGACAAATCAAATGAGCAGTTCTTC
CDR3 protein: CASRDKSNEQFF

V gene: TRBV9
J gene: TRBJ1-2
D gene: TRBD1
clone size: .
CDR3 DNA: TGTGCCAGCAGCGGGGGGACAGCGACTAACTATGGCTACACCTTC
CDR3 protein: CASSGGTATNYGYTF

V gene: TRBV28
J gene: TRBJ2-7
D gene: .
clone size: many
CDR3 DNA: TGTGCCAGCAGTTTATCGGGTAGGAGCTCCTACGAGCAGTACTTC
CDR3 protein: CASSLSGRSSYEQYF

V gene: TRBV5-1
J gene: TRBJ1-2
D gene: .
clone size: .
CDR3 DNA: TGCGCCAGCAGCTCCTCCGGACAGAAGCCGGGCACCTTC
CDR3 protein: CASSSSGQKPGTF

V gene: TRBV10-3
J gene: TRBJ2-1
D gene: .
clone size: few
CDR3 DNA: TGTGCCATCAGTGTGCGGGACAATGAGCAGTTCTTC
CDR3 protein: CAISVRDNEQFF

V gene: TRBV20-1
J gene: TRBJ2-7
D gene: .
clone size: .
CDR3 DNA: TGCAGTGCTAGAGATCCCCTAATGTCCTCCTACGAGCAGTACTTC
CDR3 protein: CSARDPLMSSYEQYF

V gene: TRBV20-1
J gene: TRBJ1-4
D gene: .
clone size: .
CDR3 DNA: TGCAGTGTGGCGGACCGCCGAAAAGGACTGTTTTTT
CDR3 protein: CSVADRRKGLFF

V gene: TRBV15
J gene: TRBJ2-7
D gene: TRBD2
clone size: many
CDR3 DNA: TGTGCCACCAGCAGAGTGACTAGCGAAGGCGAGCAGTACTTC
CDR3 protein: CATSRVTSEGEQYF

V gene: TRBV9
J gene: TRBJ2-1
D gene: .
clone size: .
CDR3 DNA: TGTGCCAGCAGCCCCCGACCCCCCGGGAATGAGCAGTTCTTC
CDR3 protein: CASSPRPPGNEQFF

V gene: TRBV24-1
J gene: TRBJ1-5
D gene: .
clone size: .
CDR3 DNA: TGTGCCACCCAAGACAGTCGCAATCAGCCCCAGCATTTT
CDR3 protein: CATQDSRNQPQHF

V gene: TRBV3-1
J gene: TRBJ2-5
D gene: TRBD2
clone size: .
CDR3 DNA: TGTGCCAGCAGCCCTAATACCGGGGGGAAGACCCAGTACTTC
CDR3 protein: CASSPNTGGKTQYF

V gene: TRBV5-1
J gene: TRBJ2-5
D gene: .
clone size: few
CDR3 DNA: TGCGCCAGCAGCTTGAGTTTACAGGACGGGGAGACCCAGTACTTC
CDR3 protein: CASSLSLQDGETQYF

V gene: TRBV6-2/TRBV6-3
J gene: TRBJ2-1
D gene: .
clone size: few
CDR3 DNA: TGTGCCAGCAGTTACTCTGAGCGCAATGAGCAGTTCTTC
CDR3 protein: CASSYSERNEQFF

V gene: TRBV4-3
J gene: TRBJ1-6
D gene: .
clone size: .
CDR3 DNA: TGCGCCAGCAGCCAAGTCCCGGCAGCGAATTCACCCCTCCACTTT
CDR3 protein: CASSQVPAANSPLHF

V gene: TRBV12-3/TRBV12-4
J gene: TRBJ2-2
D gene: TRBD1
clone size: few
CDR3 DNA: TGTGCCAGCATCGTTGGACAGGGGCGCACCGGGGAGCTGTTTTTT
CDR3 protein: CASIVGQGRTGELFF

V gene: TRBV15
J gene: TRBJ2-1
D gene: .
clone size: .
CDR3 DNA: TGTGCCACCAGCAGAGATCGGGCGGTATACAAGGAGCAGTTCTTC
CDR3 protein: CATSRDRAVYKEQFF

V gene: TRBV7-8
J gene: TRBJ2-7
D gene: .
clone size: few
CDR3 DNA: TGTGCCAGCAGCTTAGTCGCCGGGAGTGTCAACGAGCAGTACTTC
CDR3 protein: CASSLVAGSVNEQYF

V gene: TRBV20-1
J gene: TRBJ2-2
D gene: .
clone size: few
CDR3 DNA: TGCAGTGCTAGGGGGGTTACGAACACCGGGGAGCTGTTTTTT
CDR3 protein: CSARGVTNTGELFF

V gene: TRBV7-6
J gene: TRBJ2-7
D gene: TRBD1
clone size: .
CDR3 DNA: TGTGCCAGCAGCTTCCGCCCTAGGACAGGGTTGTCCTACGAGCAGTACTTC
CDR3 protein: CASSFRPRTGLSYEQYF

V gene: TRBV30
J gene: TRBJ1-6
D gene: TRBD1
clone size: .
CDR3 DNA: TGTGCCTGGAGGGGACAGGGGGGACTAAGCTCCTATAATTCACCCCTCCACTTT
CDR3 protein: CAWRGQGGLSSYNSPLHF

V gene: TRBV7-9
J gene: TRBJ2-7
D gene: TRBD1
clone size: .
CDR3 DNA: TGTGCCAGCAGCTTAGCTTCCGGACAGGGGGCCTACGAGCAGTACTTC
CDR3 protein: CASSLASGQGAYEQYF

V gene: TRBV7-2
J gene: TRBJ2-3
D gene: .
clone size: once
CDR3 DNA: TGTGCCAGCAGCGGGCAGGGAATGGGCACAGATACGCAGTATTTT
CDR3 protein: CASSGQGMGTDTQYF

V gene: TRBV12-3/TRBV12-4
J gene: TRBJ2-3
D gene: TRBD2
clone size: many
CDR3 DNA: TGTGCCAGCAGAAGCGGGGGAAGCACAGATACGCAGTATTTT
CDR3 protein: CASRSGGSTDTQYF

V gene: TRBV6-2/TRBV6-3
J gene: TRBJ1-5
D gene: TRBD1
clone size: many
CDR3 DNA: TGTGCCAGCAGTTACGCAGGGGGTATCCAGCCCCAGCATTTT
CDR3 protein: CASSYAGGIQPQHF

V gene: TRBV20-1
J gene: TRBJ1-2
D gene: .
clone size: few
CDR3 DNA: TGCAGTGCTAGAGATCCTAGTAAGAACTATGGCTACACCTTC
CDR3 protein: CSARDPSKNYGYTF

V gene: TRBV3-1
J gene: TRBJ2-3
D gene: TRBD2
clone size: few
CDR3 DNA: TGTGCCAGCAGCCAAGCATGGGGGGGTTACACAGATACGCAGTATTTT
CDR3 protein: CASSQAWGGYTDTQYF

V gene: TRBV6-2/TRBV6-3
J gene: TRBJ2-3
D gene: TRBD2
clone size: .
CDR3 DNA: TGTGCCAGCAGACTAGCGGGGGGCGCAATGGGACAGTATTTT
CDR3 protein: CASRLAGGAMGQYF

V gene: TRBV20-1
J gene: TRBJ2-5
D gene: TRBD2
clone size: .
CDR3 DNA: TGCAGTGCTAGGGGGAGGGTACCCCCGGGTGGAGAGACCCAGTACTTC
CDR3 protein: CSARGRVPPGGETQYF

V gene: TRBV15
J gene: TRBJ2-3
D gene: TRBD2
clone size: many
CDR3 DNA: TGTGCCACCGCGGGAGACACAGATACGCAGTATTTT
CDR3 protein: CATAGDTDTQYF

V gene: TRBV13
J gene: TRBJ2-7
D gene: .
clone size: many
CDR3 DNA: TGTGCCAGCAGCTACGGATCAATCGGCCTCGAGCAGTACTTC
CDR3 protein: CASSYGSIGLEQYF

V gene: TRBV20-1
J gene: TRBJ2-3
D gene: .
clone size: few
CDR3 DNA: TGCAGTGCCCGCCGTTTTGGGACGAGCACAGATACGCAGTATTTT
CDR3 protein: CSARRFGTSTDTQYF

V gene: TRBV6-5
J gene: TRBJ2-1
D gene: .
clone size: .
CDR3 DNA: TGTGCCAGCAGTTCCAAATTGAGCTCCTACAATGAGCAGTTCTTC
CDR3 protein: CASSSKLSSYNEQFF

V gene: TRBV29-1
J gene: TRBJ1-5
D gene: .
clone size: .
CDR3 DNA: TGCAGCGTTGAAGAGGCTCAGGGTCAGCCCCAGCATTTT
CDR3 protein: CSVEEAQGQPQHF

V gene: TRBV5-1
J gene: TRBJ2-7
D gene: TRBD1
clone size: .
CDR3 DNA: TGCGCCAGCAGCCGACAGGGGGCAAGCGAGCAGTACTTC
CDR3 protein: CASSRQGASEQYF

V gene: TRBV11-3
J gene: TRBJ2-1
D gene: .
clone size: few
CDR3 DNA: TGTGCCAGCAGCTTGGGGCCTATCTCGGGCTCGAAGGGCTACAATGAGCAGTTCTTC
CDR3 protein: CASSLGPISGSKGYNEQFF

V gene: TRBV5-1
J gene: TRBJ2-3
D gene: .
clone size: many
CDR3 DNA: TGCGCCAGCAGTCGGGGGCGCACAGATACGCAGTATTTT
CDR3 protein: CASSRGRTDTQYF

V gene: TRBV20-1
J gene: TRBJ2-3
D gene: TRBD2
clone size: .
CDR3 DNA: TGCAGTGCTAGCCCTAGCGGGGGAGATTACACAGATACGCAGTATTTT
CDR3 protein: CSASPSGGDYTDTQYF

V gene: TRBV12-3/TRBV12-4
J gene: TRBJ2-7
D gene: .
clone size: few
CDR3 DNA: TGTGCCAGCAGAATGGGTCCTGGGGCCTACGAGCAGTACTTC
CDR3 protein: CASRMGPGAYEQYF

V gene: TRBV9
J gene: TRBJ1-1
D gene: TRBD1
clone size: .
CDR3 DNA: TGTGCCAGCAGAAGACAGGGGGATTCGTACACTGGAGCTTTCTTT
CDR3 protein: CASRRQGDSYTGAFF

V gene: TRBV6-2/TRBV6-3
J gene: TRBJ2-7
D gene: TRBD1
clone size: .
CDR3 DNA: TGTGCCAGCACCGAACCGGGACAGTACTACGAGCAGTACTTC
CDR3 protein: CASTEPGQYYEQYF

V gene: TRBV7-2
J gene: TRBJ2-7
D gene: .
clone size: .
CDR3 DNA: TGTGCCAGCAGCTCCCAGAATTACGAGCAGTACTTC
CDR3 protein: CASSSQNYEQYF

V gene: TRBV12-5
J gene: TRBJ2-1
D gene: TRBD1
clone size: few
CDR3 DNA: TGTGCTAGTGGTTTGGTACCCTTAGAGGGGGCGGCCTACAATGAGCAGTTCTTC
CDR3 protein: CASGLVPLEGAAYNEQFF

V gene: TRBV2
J gene: TRBJ2-1
D gene: TRBD2
clone size: few
CDR3 DNA: TGTGCCAGCAGAGAGCGGGAGGTCAACAATGAGCAGTTCTTC
CDR3 protein: CASREREVNNEQFF

V gene: TRBV4-3
J gene: TRBJ2-3
D gene: .
clone size: .
CDR3 DNA: TGCGCCAGCAGCCCCAGACTAGGCACAGATACGCAGTATTTT
CDR3 protein: CASSPRLGTDTQYF

V gene: TRBV19
J gene: TRBJ2-1
D gene: TRBD2
clone size: .
CDR3 DNA: TGTGCCAGTAGTATAGTGGGACTAGCGGGAGTCAATGAGCAGTTCTTC
CDR3 protein: CASSIVGLAGVNEQFF

V gene: TRBV5-6
J gene: TRBJ1-5
D gene: .
clone size: few
CDR3 DNA: TGTGCCAGCAGCAGAGGGGTTTTTGACCAGCCCCAGCATTTT
CDR3 protein: CASSRGVFDQPQHF

V gene: TRBV6-1
J gene: TRBJ2-7
D gene: .
clone size: few
CDR3 DNA: TGTGCCAGCAGTCGGGACGGCCCCTACGAGCAGTACTTC
CDR3 protein: CASSRDGPYEQYF

V gene: TRBV11-1
J gene: TRBJ2-3
D gene: TRBD2
clone size: .
CDR3 DNA: TGTGCCAGCAGCCAATCCTGGAGGGCTAGCGGGGGGGCTGATACGCAGTATTTT
CDR3 protein: CASSQSWRASGGADTQYF

V gene: TRBV2
J gene: TRBJ2-1
D gene: TRBD2
clone size: few
CDR3 DNA: TGTGCCAGCAGTCAACTAGCGGGAGCGGCTGAGCAGTTCTTC
CDR3 protein: CASSQLAGAAEQFF

V gene: TRBV12-3/TRBV12-4
J gene: TRBJ1-5
D gene: .
clone size: many
CDR3 DNA: TGTGCCAGCAGTTTGAGTTCAGGGTGGAATCAGCCCCAGCATTTT
CDR3 protein: CASSLSSGWNQPQHF

V gene: TRBV5-1
J gene: TRBJ2-5
D gene: TRBD2
clone size: few
CDR3 DNA: TGCGCCAGCAGCGGGGGGACTAGATTTTTAGAGACCCAGTACTTC
CDR3 protein: CASSGGTRFLETQYF

V gene: TRBV7-2
J gene: TRBJ2-7
D gene: .
clone size: .
CDR3 DNA: TGTGCCAGCAGCCTAGGGGGAGCCGATTACGAGCAGTACTTC
CDR3 protein: CASSLGGADYEQYF

V gene: TRBV5-6
J gene: TRBJ2-2
D gene: .
clone size: few
CDR3 DNA: TGTGCCAGCAGAGGTGTAGTGGGACATTCGACCGGGGAGCTGTTTTTT
CDR3 protein: CASRGVVGHSTGELFF

V gene: TRBV29-1
J gene: TRBJ1-2
D gene: .
clone size: few
CDR3 DNA: TGCAGCATACGGGGAGGGAACTATGGCTACACCTTC
CDR3 protein: CSIRGGNYGYTF